Following are 6 T cell receptor beta chains from one sample sequenced in a study of T cell responses to AZD1222 COVID-19 vaccine. The method was immunoSEQ multiplex PCR; TCRdb's version includes in-frame clones alone and lacks a portion of them. The sample carries 150,000 or so clones, roughly four fifths recorded once. The sample here was peripheral blood, taken on day 0 of MenACWY control vaccination. The source is an adult in good health.

In DNA form, the CDR3 reads TGTGCCAGTAGTATAGCTGGGAATCAAGAGACCCAGTACTTC. This codes for CASSIAGNQETQYF. V and J are TRBV19 and TRBJ2-5; D is ambiguous. The germline CDR1 and CDR2 sequences are LNHDA and SQIVND (reference sequence). V lost 1 base and J lost 2, with 8 bases in between. This CDR3 is built from 14 residues. The full variable domain, with the rest looked up from reference TRBV19 and TRBJ2-5, is DGGITQSPKYLFRKEGQNVTLSCEQNLNHDAMYWYRQDPGQGLRLIYYSQIVNDFQKGDIAEGYSVSREKKESFPLTVTSAQKNPTAFYLCASSIAGNQETQYFGPGTRLLVL.

The J gene is TRBJ1-4, the V gene TRBV20-1; D is undetermined. Trimming removed 0 bases from V and 10 bases from J, with 6 bases in between. The CDR3 sequence is 11 residues long. The V gene's germline CDR1 is DFQATT and CDR2 SNEGSKA (reference sequence). For the CDR3, the DNA is TGCAGTGCTAGAGATGAAAGAAAACTGTTTTTT. Its protein product is CSARDERKLFF.

V is TRBV27 and J is TRBJ2-3, with 12 nucleotides matching TRBD2. The germline CDR1 and CDR2 sequences are MNHEY and SMNVEV (reference sequence). This CDR3 has 15 residues. V shed 5 bases and J 5 bases; nucleotides not matched to a gene: 5. The CDR3 DNA reads as TGTGCCAGCAGTCCGCGGACTAGCGGGGTAGATACGCAGTATTTT. Protein: CASSPRTSGVDTQYF.

CDR3 residues: CATGTTLDTQYF. As DNA, the CDR3 is TGCGCCACAGGGACCACCCTGGATACGCAGTATTTT. V is TRBV10-2 and J is TRBJ2-3; tentatively, D is TRBD1 or TRBD2 (5 bases each). The germline CDR1 and CDR2 sequences are WSHSY and SAAADI. V lost 10 bases to trimming and J lost 6 bases, with 14 bases between them. This CDR3 has 12 residues.

The rearrangement links TRBV9 to TRBJ1-3; 7 bases line up with TRBD1. The V segment lost 4 bases and the J segment 2 bases; nucleotides outside the gene matches: 12. The germline V gene encodes CDR1 SGDLS and CDR2 YYNGEE. This CDR3 has 17 amino acids. DNA for the CDR3: TGTGCCAGCAGCCCGCGAGGAACAGGGGAAGCTGGAAACACCATATATTTT. It translates to CASSPRGTGEAGNTIYF.

The V call is TRBV11-2, the J call TRBJ2-3; 8 nucleotides line up with TRBD2. Germline CDR1 and CDR2: SGHAT and FQNNGV. The CDR3 is 15 residues long. With 5 bases clipped from V and 11 bases from J, the junction kept 15 bases outside the gene matches. Here the CDR3 reads CASSPGDGGEHLQYF. The DNA of the CDR3 is TGTGCCAGCAGCCCCGGGGACGGGGGGGAACACTTGCAGTATTTT.